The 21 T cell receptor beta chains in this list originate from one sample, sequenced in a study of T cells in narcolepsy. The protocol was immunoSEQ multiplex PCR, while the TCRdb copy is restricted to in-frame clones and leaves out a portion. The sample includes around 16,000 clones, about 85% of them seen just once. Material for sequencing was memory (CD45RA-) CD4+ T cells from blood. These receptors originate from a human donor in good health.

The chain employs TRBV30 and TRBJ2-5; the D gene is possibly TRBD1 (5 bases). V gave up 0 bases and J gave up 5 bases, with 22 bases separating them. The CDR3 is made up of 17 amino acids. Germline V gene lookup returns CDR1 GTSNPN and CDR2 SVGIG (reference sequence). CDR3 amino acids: CAWSVFRGSRIGETQYF. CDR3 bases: TGTGCCTGGAGTGTATTTAGGGGAAGCAGAATAGGGGAGACCCAGTACTTC.

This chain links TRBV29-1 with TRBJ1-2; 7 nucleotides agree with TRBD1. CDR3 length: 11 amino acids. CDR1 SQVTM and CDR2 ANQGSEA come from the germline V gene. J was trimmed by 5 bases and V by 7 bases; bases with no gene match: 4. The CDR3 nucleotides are TGCAGCGCCCGACAGGGATATGGCTACACCTTC. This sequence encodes CSARQGYGYTF.

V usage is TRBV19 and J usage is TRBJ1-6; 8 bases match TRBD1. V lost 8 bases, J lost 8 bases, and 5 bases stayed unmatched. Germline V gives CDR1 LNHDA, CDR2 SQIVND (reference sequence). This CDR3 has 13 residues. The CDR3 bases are TGTGCCAGTTCCGGGACAGGCTATTCACCCCTCCACTTT. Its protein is CASSGTGYSPLHF.

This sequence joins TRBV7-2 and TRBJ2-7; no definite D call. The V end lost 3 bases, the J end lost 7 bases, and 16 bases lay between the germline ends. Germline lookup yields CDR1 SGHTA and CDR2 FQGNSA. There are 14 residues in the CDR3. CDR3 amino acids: CASSLAVWVGEQYF. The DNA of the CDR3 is TGTGCCAGCAGCTTGGCCGTTTGGGTCGGGGAGCAGTACTTC.

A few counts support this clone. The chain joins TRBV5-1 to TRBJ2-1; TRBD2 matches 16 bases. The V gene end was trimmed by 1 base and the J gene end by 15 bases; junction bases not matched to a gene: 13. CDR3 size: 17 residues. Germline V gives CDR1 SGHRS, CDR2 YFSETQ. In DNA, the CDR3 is TGCGCCAGCAGCTTGACCCTGGGACTAGCGGGGGGGCCCGGATGGTTCTTC. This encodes CASSLTLGLAGGPGWFF.

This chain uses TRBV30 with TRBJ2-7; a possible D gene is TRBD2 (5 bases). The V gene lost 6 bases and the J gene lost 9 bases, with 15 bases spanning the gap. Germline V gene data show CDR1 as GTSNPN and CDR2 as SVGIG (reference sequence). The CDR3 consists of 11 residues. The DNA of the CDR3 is TGTGCCTGCTCGGGGTTGTACCGGCAGTACTTC. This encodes CACSGLYRQYF.

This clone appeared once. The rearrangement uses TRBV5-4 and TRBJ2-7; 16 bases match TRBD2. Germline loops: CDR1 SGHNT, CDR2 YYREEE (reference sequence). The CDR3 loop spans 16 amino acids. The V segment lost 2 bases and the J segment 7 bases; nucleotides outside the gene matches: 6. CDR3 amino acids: CASSFPGTSGRGEQYF. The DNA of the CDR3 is TGTGCCAGCAGCTTCCCTGGGACTAGCGGGAGGGGGGAGCAGTACTTC.

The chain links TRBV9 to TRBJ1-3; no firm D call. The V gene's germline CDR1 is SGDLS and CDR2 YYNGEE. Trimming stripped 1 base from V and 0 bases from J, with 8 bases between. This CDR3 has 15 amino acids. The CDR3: CASSVSLTSGNTIYF. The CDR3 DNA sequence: TGTGCCAGCAGCGTATCCCTCACCTCTGGAAACACCATATATTTT.

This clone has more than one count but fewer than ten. CDR3 sequence reads: CASSVEENTEAFF. Here the CDR3 DNA reads TGTGCCAGCAGTGTGGAAGAGAACACTGAAGCTTTCTTT. J is TRBJ1-1 and V is TRBV6-4; unclear D gene. The V end was cut by 4 bases, the J end by 1 base, with 7 bases between. From germline, CDR1 is MRHNA and CDR2 SNTAGT. The CDR3 has 13 residues.

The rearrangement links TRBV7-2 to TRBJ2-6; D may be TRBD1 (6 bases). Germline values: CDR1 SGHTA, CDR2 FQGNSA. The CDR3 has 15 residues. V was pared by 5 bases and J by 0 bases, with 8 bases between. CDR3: CASSQGGSGANVLTF. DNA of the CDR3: TGTGCCAGCAGCCAAGGGGGCTCTGGGGCCAACGTCCTGACTTTC.

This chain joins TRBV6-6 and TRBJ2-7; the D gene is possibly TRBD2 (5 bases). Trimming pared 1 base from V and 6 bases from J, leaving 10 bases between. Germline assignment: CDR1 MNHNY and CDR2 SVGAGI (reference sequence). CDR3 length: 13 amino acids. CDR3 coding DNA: TGTGCCAGCAGTTACTACCGGGGATCCGAGCAGTACTTC. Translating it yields CASSYYRGSEQYF.

The CDR3: CASKRQSEAFF. CDR3 bases: TGTGCCAGCAAGCGACAGTCTGAAGCTTTCTTT. This rearrangement joins TRBV6-1 to TRBJ1-1; weak D call: TRBD1 (5 bases). This CDR3 is 11 amino acids long. Trimming shortened V by 7 bases and J by 6 bases, and 9 bases separated the two germline ends. The germline V gene encodes CDR1 MNHNS and CDR2 SASEGT.

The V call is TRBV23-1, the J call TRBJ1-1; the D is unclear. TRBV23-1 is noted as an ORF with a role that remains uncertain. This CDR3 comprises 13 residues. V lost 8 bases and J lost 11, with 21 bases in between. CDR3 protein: CASPSPRRPHAFF. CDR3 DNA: TGCGCCAGCCCCAGTCCCCGCAGGCCCCACGCTTTCTTT.

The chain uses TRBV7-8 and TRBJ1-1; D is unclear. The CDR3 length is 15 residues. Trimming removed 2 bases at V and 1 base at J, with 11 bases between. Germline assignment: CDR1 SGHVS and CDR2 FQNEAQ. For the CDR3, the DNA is TGTGCCAGCAGCTTAAACGCAGGTGGGAACACTGAAGCTTTCTTT. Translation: CASSLNAGGNTEAFF.

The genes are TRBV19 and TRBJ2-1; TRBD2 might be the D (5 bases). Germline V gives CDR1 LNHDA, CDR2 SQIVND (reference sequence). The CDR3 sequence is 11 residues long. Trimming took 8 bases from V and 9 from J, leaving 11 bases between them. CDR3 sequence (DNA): TGTGCCAGTGGTGACGGGGTTGAGCAGTTCTTC. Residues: CASGDGVEQFF.

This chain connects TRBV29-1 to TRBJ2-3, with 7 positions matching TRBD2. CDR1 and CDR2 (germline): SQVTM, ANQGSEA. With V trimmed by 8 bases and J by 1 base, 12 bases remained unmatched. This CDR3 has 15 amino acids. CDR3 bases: TGCAGCTTAAATGGAGTTGCGGGAGGCACAGATACGCAGTATTTT. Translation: CSLNGVAGGTDTQYF.

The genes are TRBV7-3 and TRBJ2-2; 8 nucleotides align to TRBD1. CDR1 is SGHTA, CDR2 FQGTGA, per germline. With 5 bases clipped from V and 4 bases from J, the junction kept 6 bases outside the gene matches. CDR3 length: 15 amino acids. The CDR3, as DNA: TGTGCCAGCAGCCAAACAGGGGGTGGCACCGGGGAGCTGTTTTTT. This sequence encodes CASSQTGGGTGELFF.

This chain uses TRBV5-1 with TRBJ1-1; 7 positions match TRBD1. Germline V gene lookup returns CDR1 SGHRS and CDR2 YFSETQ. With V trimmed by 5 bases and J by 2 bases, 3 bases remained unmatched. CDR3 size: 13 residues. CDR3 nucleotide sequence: TGCGCCAGCAGTGACAGGGTTAACACTGAAGCTTTCTTT. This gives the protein CASSDRVNTEAFF. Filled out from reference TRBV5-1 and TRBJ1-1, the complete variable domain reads KAGVTQTPRYLIKTRGQQVTLSCSPISGHRSVSWYQQTPGQGLQFLFEYFSETQRNKGNFPGRFSGRQFSNSRSEMNVSTLELGDSALYLCASSDRVNTEAFFGQGTRLTVV.

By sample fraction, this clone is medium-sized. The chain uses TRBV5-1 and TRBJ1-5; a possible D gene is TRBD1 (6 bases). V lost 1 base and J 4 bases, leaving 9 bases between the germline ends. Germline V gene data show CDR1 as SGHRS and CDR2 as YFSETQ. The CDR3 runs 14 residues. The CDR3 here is CASSLTGPNQPQHF. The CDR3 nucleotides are TGCGCCAGCAGCTTGACAGGGCCGAATCAGCCCCAGCATTTT.

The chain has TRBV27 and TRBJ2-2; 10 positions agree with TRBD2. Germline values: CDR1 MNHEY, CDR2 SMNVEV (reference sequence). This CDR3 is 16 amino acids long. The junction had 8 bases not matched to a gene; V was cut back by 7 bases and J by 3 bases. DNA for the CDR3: TGTGCCAGCACCGAATCTAGCGGGAGCTACACCGGGGAGCTGTTTTTT. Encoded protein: CASTESSGSYTGELFF.

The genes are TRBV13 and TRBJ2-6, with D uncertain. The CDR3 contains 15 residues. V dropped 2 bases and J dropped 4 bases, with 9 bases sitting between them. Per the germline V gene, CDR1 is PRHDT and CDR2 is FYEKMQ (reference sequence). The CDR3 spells CASSLTVTGANVLTF. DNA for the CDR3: TGTGCCAGCAGCTTAACTGTTACGGGGGCCAACGTCCTGACTTTC.